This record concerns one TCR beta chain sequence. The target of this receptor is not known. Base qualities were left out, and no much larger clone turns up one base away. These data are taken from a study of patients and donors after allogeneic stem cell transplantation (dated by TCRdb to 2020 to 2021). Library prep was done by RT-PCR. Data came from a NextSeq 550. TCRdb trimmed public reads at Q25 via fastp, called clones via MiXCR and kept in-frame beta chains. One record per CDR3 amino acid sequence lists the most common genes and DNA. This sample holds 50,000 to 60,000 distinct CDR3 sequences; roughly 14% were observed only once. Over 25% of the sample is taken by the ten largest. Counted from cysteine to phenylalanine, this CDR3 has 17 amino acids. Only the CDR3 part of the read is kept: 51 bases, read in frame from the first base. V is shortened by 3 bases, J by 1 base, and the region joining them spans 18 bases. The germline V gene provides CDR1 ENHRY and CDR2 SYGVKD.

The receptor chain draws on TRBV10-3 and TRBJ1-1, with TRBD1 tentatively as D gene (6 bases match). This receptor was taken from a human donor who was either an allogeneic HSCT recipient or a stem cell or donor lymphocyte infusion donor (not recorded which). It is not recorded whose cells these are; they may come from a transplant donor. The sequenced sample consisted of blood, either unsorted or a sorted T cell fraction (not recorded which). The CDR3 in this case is CAISEIRGWVENTEAFF. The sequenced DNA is TGTGCCATCAGTGAAATCAGGGGATGGGTTGAGAACACTGAAGCTTTCTTT.